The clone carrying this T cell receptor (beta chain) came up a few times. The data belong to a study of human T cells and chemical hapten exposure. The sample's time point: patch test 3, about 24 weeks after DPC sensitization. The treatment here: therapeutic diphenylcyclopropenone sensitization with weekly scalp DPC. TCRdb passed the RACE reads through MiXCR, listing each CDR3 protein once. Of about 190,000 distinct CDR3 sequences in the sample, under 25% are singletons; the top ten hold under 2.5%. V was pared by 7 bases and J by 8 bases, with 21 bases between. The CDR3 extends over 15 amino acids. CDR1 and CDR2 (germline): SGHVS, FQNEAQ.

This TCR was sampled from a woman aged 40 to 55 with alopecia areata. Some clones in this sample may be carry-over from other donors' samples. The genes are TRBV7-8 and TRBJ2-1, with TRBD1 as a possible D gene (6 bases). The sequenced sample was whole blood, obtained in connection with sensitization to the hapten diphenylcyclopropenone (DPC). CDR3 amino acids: CASTPDRRRYDEQFF. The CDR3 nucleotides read TGTGCCAGCACCCCTGACAGGAGACGATACGATGAGCAGTTCTTC.